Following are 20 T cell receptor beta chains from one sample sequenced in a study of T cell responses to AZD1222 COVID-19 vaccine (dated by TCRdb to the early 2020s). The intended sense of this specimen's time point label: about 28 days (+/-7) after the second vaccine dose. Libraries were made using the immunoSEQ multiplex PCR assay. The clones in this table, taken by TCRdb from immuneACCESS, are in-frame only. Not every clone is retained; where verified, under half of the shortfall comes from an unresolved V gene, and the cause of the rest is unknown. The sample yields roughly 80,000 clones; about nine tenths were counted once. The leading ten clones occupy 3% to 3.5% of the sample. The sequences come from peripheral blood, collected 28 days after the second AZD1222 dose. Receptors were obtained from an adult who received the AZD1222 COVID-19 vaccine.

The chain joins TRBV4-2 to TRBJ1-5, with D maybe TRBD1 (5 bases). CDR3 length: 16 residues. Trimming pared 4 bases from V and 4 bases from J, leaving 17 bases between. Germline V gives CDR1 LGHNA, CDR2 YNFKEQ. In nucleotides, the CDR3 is TGTGCCAGCAGCCGGACGGGGGGGAACAATAATCAGCCCCAGCATTTT. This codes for CASSRTGGNNNQPQHF.

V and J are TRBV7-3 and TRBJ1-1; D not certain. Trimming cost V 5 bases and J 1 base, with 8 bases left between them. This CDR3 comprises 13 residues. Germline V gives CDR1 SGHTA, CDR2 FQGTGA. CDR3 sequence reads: CASSTDWNTEAFF. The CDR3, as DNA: TGTGCCAGCAGCACCGATTGGAACACTGAAGCTTTCTTT. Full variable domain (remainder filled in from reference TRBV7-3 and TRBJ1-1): GAGVSQTPSNKVTEKGKYVELRCDPISGHTALYWYRQSLGQGPEFLIYFQGTGAADDSGLPNDRFFAVRPEGSVSTLKIQRTERGDSAVYLCASSTDWNTEAFFGQGTRLTVV.

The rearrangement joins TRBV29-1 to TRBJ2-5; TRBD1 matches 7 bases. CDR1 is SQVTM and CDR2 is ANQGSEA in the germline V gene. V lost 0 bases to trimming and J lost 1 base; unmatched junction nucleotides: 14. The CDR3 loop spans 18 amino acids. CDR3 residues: CSVEEGSGYRGFQETQYF. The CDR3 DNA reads TGCAGCGTTGAAGAAGGTTCTGGGTACAGGGGCTTCCAAGAGACCCAGTACTTC.

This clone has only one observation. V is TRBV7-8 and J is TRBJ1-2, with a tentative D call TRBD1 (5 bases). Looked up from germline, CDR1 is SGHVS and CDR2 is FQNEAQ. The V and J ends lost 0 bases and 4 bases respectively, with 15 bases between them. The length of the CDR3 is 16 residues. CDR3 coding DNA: TGTGCCAGCAGCTTAGCCGCTATTGGGGGGGGCTATGGCTACACCTTC. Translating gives CASSLAAIGGGYGYTF.

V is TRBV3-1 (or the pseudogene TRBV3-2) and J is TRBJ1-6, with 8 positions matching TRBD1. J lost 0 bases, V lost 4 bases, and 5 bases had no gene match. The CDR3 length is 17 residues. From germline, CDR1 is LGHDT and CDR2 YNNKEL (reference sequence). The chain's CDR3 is CASSRGQASSYNSPLHF. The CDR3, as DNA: TGTGCCAGCAGCCGGGGACAGGCGAGCTCCTATAATTCACCCCTCCACTTT.

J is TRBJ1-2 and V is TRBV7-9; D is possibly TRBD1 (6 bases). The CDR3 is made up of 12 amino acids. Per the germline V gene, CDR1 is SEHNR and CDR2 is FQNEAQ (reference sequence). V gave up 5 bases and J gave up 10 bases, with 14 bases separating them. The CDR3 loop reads CASSLPTGYYTF. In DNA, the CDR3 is TGTGCCAGCAGCCTCCCGACAGGCTACTACACCTTC.

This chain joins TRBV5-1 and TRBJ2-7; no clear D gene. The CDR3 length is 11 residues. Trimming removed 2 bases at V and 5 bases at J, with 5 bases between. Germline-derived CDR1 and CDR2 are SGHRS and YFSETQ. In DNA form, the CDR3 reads TGCGCCAGCAGCTTTTTAGACGAGCAGTACTTC. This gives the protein CASSFLDEQYF.

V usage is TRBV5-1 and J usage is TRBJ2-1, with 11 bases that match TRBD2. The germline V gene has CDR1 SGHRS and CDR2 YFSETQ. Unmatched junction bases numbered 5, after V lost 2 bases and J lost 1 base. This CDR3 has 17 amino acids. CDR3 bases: TGCGCCAGCAGCTTAACTAGCGGGAGTATGTCCTACAATGAGCAGTTCTTC. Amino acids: CASSLTSGSMSYNEQFF.

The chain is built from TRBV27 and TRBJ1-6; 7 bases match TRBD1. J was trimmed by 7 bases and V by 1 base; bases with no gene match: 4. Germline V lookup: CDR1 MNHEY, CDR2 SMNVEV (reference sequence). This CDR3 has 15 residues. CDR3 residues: CASSLLQGHNSPLHF. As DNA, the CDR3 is TGTGCCAGCAGTTTATTACAGGGGCACAATTCACCCCTCCACTTT.

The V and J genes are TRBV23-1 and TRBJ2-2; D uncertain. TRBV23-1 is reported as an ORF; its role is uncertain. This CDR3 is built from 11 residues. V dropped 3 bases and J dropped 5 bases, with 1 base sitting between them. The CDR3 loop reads CASSHTGELFF. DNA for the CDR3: TGCGCCAGCAGTCATACCGGGGAGCTGTTTTTT.

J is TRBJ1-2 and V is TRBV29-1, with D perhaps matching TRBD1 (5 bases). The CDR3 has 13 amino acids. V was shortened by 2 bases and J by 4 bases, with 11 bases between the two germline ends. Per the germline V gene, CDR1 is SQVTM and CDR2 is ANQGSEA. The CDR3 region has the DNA TGCAGCGTTGAATCGCAGGGCAGCTATGGCTACACCTTC. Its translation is CSVESQGSYGYTF.

The CDR3 loop is CASSSGQITYEQYF. The CDR3 DNA is TGTGCCAGCAGTTCGGGACAGATCACCTACGAGCAGTACTTC. This chain joins TRBV6-5 and TRBJ2-7; 7 nucleotides agree with TRBD1. The CDR3 covers 14 residues. CDR1 is MNHEY and CDR2 is SVGAGI in the germline V gene. J gave up 2 bases and V 4 bases, and 5 bases lay outside the gene matches.

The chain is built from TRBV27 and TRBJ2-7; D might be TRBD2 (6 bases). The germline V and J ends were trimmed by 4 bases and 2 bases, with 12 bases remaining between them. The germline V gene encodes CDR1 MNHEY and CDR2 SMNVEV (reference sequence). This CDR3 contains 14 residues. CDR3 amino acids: CASSSRWTTYEQYF. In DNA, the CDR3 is TGTGCCAGCAGTTCCCGTTGGACTACCTACGAGCAGTACTTC.

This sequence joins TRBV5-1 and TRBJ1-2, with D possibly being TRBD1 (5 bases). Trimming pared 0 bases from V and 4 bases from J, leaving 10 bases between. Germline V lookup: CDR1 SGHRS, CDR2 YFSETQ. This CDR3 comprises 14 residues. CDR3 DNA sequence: TGCGCCAGCAGCTTGGTGCAGGGTAGCTATGGCTACACCTTC. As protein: CASSLVQGSYGYTF.

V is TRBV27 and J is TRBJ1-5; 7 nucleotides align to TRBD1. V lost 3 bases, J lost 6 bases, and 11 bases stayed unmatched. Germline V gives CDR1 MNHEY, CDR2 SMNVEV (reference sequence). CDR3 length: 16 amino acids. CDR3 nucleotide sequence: TGTGCCAGCAGTTTCAGAGGAGGGGGCCTGGGTCAGCCCCAGCATTTT. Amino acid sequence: CASSFRGGGLGQPQHF.

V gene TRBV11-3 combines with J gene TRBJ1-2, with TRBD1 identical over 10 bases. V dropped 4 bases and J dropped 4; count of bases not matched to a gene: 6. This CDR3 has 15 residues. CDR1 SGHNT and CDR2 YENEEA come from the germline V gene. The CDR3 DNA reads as TGTGCCAGCAGCTCGAGCGACAGGGGGCTCTATGGCTACACCTTC. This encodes CASSSSDRGLYGYTF.

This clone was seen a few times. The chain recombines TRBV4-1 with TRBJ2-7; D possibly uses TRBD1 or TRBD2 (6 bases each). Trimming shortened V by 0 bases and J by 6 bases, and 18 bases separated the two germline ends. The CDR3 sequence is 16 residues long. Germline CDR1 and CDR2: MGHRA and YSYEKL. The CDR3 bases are TGCGCCAGCAGCCAAGATCGGGGGACACCAGCCCGCGAGCAGTACTTC. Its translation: CASSQDRGTPAREQYF.

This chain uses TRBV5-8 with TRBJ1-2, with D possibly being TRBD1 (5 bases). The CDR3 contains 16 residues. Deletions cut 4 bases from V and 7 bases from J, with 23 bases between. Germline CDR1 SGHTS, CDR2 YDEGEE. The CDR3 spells CASSHIRGGISGGYTF. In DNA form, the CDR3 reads TGTGCCAGCAGCCACATTAGGGGAGGGATCAGCGGTGGCTACACCTTC.

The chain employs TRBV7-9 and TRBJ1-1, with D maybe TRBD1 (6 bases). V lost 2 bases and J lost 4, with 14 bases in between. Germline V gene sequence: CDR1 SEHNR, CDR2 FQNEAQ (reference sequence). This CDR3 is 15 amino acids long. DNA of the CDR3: TGTGCCAGCAGCTTAATAGGGGGAGTTGGCACTGAAGCTTTCTTT. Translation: CASSLIGGVGTEAFF.

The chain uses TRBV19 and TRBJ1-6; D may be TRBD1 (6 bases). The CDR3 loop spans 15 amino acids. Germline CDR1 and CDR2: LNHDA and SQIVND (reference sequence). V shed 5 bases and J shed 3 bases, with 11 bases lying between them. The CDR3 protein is CASSHRDNYNSPLHF. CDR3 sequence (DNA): TGTGCCAGTAGTCACCGGGACAACTATAATTCACCCCTCCACTTT. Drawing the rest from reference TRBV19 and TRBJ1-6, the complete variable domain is DGGITQSPKYLFRKEGQNVTLSCEQNLNHDAMYWYRQDPGQGLRLIYYSQIVNDFQKGDIAEGYSVSREKKESFPLTVTSAQKNPTAFYLCASSHRDNYNSPLHFGNGTRLTVT.